This entry concerns a single T cell receptor beta chain. CDR3 size: 14 residues. CDR1 and CDR2 from the germline V gene are MNHEY and SMNVEV (reference sequence). V was clipped by 3 bases and J by 4 bases, with 10 bases between them. The record originates from a study of T-cell reconstitution after alpha-beta-depleted transplantation in children. Unique molecular identifiers were built into the TCRbeta library. TCRdb ran MiXCR on the PCR reads and lists one entry per CDR3 protein. Of 610,000 or so distinct CDR3 sequences listed, more than 20% are singletons. The chain employs TRBV27 and TRBJ1-5; D remains unclear. Sequenced material: PBMCs, taken before TCRalphabeta/CD19-depleted stem cell transplant. This TCR was sampled from a boy less than two years old with Wiskott-Aldrich syndrome, due to receive a stem cell transplant. The DNA of the CDR3 is TGTGCCAGCAGTTTTGAAGGGAGAAATCAGCCCCAGCATTTT. It yields the protein CASSFEGRNQPQHF.